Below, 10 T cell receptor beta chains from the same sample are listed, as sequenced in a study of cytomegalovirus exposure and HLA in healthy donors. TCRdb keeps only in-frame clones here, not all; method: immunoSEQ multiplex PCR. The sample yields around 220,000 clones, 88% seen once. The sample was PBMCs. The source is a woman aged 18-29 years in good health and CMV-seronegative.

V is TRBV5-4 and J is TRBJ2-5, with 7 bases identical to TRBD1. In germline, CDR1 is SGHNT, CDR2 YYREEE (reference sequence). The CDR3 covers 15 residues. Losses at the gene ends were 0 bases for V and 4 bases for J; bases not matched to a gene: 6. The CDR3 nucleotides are TGTGCCAGCAGCTTGGGAAACAGGGGTAGAGAGACCCAGTACTTC. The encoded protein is CASSLGNRGRETQYF.

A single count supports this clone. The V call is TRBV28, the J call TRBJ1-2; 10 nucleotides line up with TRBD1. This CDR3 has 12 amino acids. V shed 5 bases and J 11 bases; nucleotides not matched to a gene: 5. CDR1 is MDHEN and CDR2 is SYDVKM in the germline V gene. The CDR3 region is CASSPGTGVYTF. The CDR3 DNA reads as TGTGCCAGCAGTCCCGGGACAGGGGTGTACACCTTC.

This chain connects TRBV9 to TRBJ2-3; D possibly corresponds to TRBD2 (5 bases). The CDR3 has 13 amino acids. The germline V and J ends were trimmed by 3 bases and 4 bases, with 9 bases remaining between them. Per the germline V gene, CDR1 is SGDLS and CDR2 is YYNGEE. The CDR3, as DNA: TGTGCCAGCAGCGGAGGAGGTGCAGATACGCAGTATTTT. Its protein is CASSGGGADTQYF. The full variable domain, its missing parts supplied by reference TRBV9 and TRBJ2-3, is DSGVTQTPKHLITATGQRVTLRCSPRSGDLSVYWYQQSLDQGLQFLIQYYNGEERAKGNILERFSAQQFPDLHSELNLSSLELGDSALYFCASSGGGADTQYFGPGTRLTVL.

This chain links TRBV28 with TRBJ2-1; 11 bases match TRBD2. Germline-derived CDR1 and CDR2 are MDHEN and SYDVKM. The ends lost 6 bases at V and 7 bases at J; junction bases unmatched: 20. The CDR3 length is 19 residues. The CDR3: CASSEPGQIAGGLGNEQFF. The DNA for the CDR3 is TGTGCCAGCAGCGAGCCGGGACAGATAGCGGGAGGGCTTGGGAATGAGCAGTTCTTC.

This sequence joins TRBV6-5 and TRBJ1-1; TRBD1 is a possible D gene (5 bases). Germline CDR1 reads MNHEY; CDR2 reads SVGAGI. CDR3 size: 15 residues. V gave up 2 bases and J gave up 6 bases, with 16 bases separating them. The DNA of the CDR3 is TGTGCCAGCAGTTACCTTTACGGAATCAGGGCTGAAGCTTTCTTT. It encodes CASSYLYGIRAEAFF.

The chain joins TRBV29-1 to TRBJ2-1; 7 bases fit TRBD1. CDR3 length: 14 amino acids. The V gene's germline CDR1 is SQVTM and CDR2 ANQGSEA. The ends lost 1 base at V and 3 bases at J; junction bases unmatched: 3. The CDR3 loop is CSVEVDRYYNEQFF. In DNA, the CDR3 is TGCAGCGTTGAAGTGGACAGGTACTACAATGAGCAGTTCTTC.

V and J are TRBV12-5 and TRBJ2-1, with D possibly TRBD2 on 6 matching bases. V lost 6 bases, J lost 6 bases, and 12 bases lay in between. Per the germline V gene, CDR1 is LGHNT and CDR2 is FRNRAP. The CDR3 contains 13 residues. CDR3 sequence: CASGLIGGNEQFF. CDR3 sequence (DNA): TGTGCTAGTGGCTTAATCGGGGGCAATGAGCAGTTCTTC. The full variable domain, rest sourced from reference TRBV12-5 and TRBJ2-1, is DARVTQTPRHKVTEMGQEVTMRCQPILGHNTVFWYRQTMMQGLELLAYFRNRAPLDDSGMPKDRFSAEMPDATLATLKIQPSEPRDSAVYFCASGLIGGNEQFFGPGTRLTVL.

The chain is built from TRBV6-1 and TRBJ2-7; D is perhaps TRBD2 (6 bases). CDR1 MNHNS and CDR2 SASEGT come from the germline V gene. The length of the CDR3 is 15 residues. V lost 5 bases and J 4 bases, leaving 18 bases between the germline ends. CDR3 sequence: CASSLGWRDWYEQYF. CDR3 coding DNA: TGTGCCAGCAGTCTTGGGTGGAGGGATTGGTACGAGCAGTACTTC.

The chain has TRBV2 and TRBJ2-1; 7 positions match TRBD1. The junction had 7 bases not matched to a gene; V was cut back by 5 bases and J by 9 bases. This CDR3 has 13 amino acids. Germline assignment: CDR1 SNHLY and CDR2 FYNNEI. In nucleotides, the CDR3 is TGTGCCAGCAGTTCAAGGGGGCGGAGTGAGCAGTTCTTC. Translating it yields CASSSRGRSEQFF.

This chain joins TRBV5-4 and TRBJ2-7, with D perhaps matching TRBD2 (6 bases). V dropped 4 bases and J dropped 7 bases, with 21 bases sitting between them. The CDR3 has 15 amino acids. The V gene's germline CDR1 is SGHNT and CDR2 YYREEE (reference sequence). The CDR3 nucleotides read TGTGCCAGCAGCCGAGACGGCTACGCCGCGGGGGAGCAGTACTTC. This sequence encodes CASSRDGYAAGEQYF.